The clone carrying this TCR beta chain occurred once. The target antigen is unknown. This record belongs to a study of T cell repertoires in cytomegalovirus infection. Across the study: As its CMV epitopes, the study selected recently identified HLA-C-restricted and well-studied HLA-B-restricted targets. It can be stated that public TCR beta signatures indicated CMV infection as well as a matching HLA type. Study-level results: The ex vivo response was dominated by HLA-C-restricted CMV-specific TCR beta clonotypes. The study identified carriers of CMV plus the relevant HLA from cumulative public TCR beta family frequency.

Each CDR3 protein gets one entry after TCRdb re-called the reads with MiXCR. Counted here are approximately 910,000 distinct CDR3 sequences, approximately 30% occurring once; the ten biggest clones make up around an eighth. This CDR3 contains 13 residues. Trimming pared 3 bases from V and 9 bases from J, leaving 14 bases between. Germline CDR1 SNHLY, CDR2 FYNNEI. Material: cultured CD8+ T cells from PBMCs, obtained from culture after CMV antigen stimulation. The chain has TRBV2 and TRBJ2-5, with a tentative D call TRBD1 (6 bases). This sequence was found in a human donor in good health (CMV status not recorded). Some clones in this sample may be carry-over from other donors' samples. Here the CDR3 reads CASSDAGVVAQYF. CDR3 DNA: TGTGCCAGCAGTGACGCAGGGGTAGTGGCCCAGTACTTC.